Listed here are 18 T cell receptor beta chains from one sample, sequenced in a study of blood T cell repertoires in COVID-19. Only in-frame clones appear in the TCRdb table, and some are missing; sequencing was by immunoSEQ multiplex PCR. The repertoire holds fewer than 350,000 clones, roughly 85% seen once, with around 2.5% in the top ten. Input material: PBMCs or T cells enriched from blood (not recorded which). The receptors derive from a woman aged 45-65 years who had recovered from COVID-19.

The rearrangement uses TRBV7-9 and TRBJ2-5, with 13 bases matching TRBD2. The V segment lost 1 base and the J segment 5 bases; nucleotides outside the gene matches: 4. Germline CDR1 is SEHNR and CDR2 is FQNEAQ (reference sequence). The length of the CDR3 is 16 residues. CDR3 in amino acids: CASSLGTSGGRETQYF. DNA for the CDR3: TGTGCCAGCAGCTTAGGGACTAGCGGGGGCCGGGAGACCCAGTACTTC.

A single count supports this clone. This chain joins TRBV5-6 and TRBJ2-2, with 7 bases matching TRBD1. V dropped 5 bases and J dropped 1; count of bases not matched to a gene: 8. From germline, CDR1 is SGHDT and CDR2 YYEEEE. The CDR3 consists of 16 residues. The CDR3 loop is CASSRTGTVNTGELFF. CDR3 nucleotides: TGTGCCAGCAGTCGCACCGGGACAGTGAACACCGGGGAGCTGTTTTTT.

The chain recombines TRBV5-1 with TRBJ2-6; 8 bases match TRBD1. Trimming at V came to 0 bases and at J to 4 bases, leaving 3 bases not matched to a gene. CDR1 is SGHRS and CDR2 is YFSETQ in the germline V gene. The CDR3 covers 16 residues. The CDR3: CASSLATGVGANVLTF. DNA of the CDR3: TGCGCCAGCAGCTTGGCGACAGGGGTCGGGGCCAACGTCCTGACTTTC.

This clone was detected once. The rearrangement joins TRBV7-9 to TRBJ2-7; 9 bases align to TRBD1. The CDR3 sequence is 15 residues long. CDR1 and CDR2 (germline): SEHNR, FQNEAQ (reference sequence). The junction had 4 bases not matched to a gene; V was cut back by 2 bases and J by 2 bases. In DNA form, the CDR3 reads TGTGCCAGCAGCTTACCGGGACAGGGCCCCTACGAGCAGTACTTC. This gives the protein CASSLPGQGPYEQYF.

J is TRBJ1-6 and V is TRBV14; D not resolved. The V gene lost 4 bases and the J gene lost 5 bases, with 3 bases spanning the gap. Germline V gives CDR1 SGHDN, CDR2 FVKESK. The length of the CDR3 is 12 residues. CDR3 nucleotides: TGTGCCAGCAGCCCTCATAATTCACCCCTCCACTTT. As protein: CASSPHNSPLHF.

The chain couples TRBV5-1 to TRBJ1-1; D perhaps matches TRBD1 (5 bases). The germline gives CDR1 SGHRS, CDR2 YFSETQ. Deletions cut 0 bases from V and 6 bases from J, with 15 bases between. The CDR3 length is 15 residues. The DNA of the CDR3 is TGCGCCAGCAGCTTGGCCCGGCAGGGAAATTCTGAAGCTTTCTTT. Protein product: CASSLARQGNSEAFF.

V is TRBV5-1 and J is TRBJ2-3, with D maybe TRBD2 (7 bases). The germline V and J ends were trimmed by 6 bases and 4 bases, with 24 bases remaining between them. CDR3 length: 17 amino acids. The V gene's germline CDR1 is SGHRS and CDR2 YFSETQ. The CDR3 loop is CASNLRGGGEGADTQYF. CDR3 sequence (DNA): TGCGCCAGCAACCTGCGCGGTGGAGGGGAGGGGGCAGATACGCAGTATTTT.

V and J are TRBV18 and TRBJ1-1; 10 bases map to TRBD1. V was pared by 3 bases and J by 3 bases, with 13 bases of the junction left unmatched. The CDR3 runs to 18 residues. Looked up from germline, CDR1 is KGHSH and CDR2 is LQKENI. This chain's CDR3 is CASSPFLTGGAPHTEAFF. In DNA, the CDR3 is TGTGCCAGCTCACCTTTTCTGACAGGGGGCGCGCCGCACACTGAAGCTTTCTTT.

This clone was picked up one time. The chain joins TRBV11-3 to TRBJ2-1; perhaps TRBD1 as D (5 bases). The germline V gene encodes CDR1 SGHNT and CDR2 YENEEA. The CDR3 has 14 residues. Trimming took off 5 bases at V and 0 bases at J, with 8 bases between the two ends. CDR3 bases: TGTGCCAGCAGCCCCCAGGGCTCCTACAATGAGCAGTTCTTC. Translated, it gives CASSPQGSYNEQFF.

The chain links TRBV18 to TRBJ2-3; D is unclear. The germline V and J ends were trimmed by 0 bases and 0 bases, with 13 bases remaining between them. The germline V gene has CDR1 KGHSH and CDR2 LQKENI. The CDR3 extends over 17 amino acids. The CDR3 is CASSPPETITSTDTQYF. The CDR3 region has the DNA TGTGCCAGCTCACCACCGGAGACGATCACTAGCACAGATACGCAGTATTTT.

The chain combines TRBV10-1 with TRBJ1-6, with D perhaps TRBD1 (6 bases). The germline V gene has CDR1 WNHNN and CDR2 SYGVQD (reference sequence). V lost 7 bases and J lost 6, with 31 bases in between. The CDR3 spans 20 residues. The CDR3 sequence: CASTRQQQGKRQPLNSPLHF. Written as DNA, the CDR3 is TGCGCCAGCACTCGGCAGCAACAGGGCAAGAGGCAACCGCTTAATTCACCCCTCCACTTT.

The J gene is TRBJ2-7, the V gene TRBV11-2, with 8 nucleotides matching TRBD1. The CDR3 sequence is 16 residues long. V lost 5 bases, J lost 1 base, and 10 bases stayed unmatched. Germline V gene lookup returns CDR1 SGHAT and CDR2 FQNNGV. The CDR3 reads CASSPRFGQGSYEQYF. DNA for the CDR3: TGTGCCAGCAGCCCAAGATTTGGACAGGGATCCTACGAGCAGTACTTC.

The CDR3 nucleotides are TGTGCCAGCAGTTTCGGGCAGGGTGAGCCCCAGCATTTT. It codes for CASSFGQGEPQHF. The gene calls are TRBV12-3 or TRBV12-4 and TRBJ1-5; TRBD1 might be the D (5 bases). The V end was cut by 3 bases, the J end by 8 bases, with 11 bases between. CDR3 length: 13 amino acids.

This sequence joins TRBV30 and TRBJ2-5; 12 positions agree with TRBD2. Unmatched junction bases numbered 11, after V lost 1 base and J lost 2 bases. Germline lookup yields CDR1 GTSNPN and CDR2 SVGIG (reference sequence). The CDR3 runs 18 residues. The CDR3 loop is CAWSGTILAGGRQETQYF. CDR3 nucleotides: TGTGCCTGGAGTGGTACGATACTAGCGGGAGGCCGACAAGAGACCCAGTACTTC. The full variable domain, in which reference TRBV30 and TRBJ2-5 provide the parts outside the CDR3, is SQTIHQWPATLVQPVGSPLSLECTVEGTSNPNLYWYRQAAGRGLQLLFYSVGIGQISSEVPQNLSASRPQDRQFILSSKKLLLSDSGFYLCAWSGTILAGGRQETQYFGPGTRLLVL.

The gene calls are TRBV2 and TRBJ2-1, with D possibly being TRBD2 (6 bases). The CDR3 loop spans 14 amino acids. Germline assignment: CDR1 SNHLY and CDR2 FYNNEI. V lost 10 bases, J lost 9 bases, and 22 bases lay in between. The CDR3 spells CATSGGTPLTEQFF. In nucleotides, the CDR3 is TGTGCCACCTCAGGAGGGACTCCCTTGACTGAGCAGTTCTTC. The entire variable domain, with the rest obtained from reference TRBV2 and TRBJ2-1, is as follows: EPEVTQTPSHQVTQMGQEVILRCVPISNHLYFYWYRQILGQKVEFLVSFYNNEISEKSEIFDDQFSVERPDGSNFTLKIRSTKLEDSAMYFCATSGGTPLTEQFFGPGTRLTVL.

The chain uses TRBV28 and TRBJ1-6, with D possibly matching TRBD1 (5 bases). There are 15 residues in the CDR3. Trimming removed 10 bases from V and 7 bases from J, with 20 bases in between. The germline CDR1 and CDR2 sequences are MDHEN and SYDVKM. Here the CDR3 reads CATVGGARRNSPLHF. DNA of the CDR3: TGTGCCACCGTTGGTGGGGCCAGGAGAAATTCACCCCTCCACTTT.

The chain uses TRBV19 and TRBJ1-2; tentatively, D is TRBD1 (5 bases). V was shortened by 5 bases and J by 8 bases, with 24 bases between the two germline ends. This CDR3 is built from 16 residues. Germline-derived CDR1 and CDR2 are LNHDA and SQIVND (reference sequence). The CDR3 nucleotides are TGTGCCAGTAGTCCATCCCGTATCTGGCAGGGTGAAGGCTACACCTTC. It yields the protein CASSPSRIWQGEGYTF.

The CDR3 sequence: CASSPWDRGQGSPLHF. CDR3 DNA sequence: TGTGCCAGCAGCCCCTGGGACAGGGGGCAAGGTTCACCCCTCCACTTT. This rearrangement joins TRBV7-9 to TRBJ1-6; 12 bases agree with TRBD1. Germline lookup yields CDR1 SEHNR and CDR2 FQNEAQ (reference sequence). V shed 5 bases, J shed 9 bases, and the junction held 8 bases outside the gene matches. The CDR3 extends over 16 amino acids. Using reference TRBV7-9 and TRBJ1-6 for the parts outside the CDR3, the full variable domain is DTGVSQNPRHKITKRGQNVTFRCDPISEHNRLYWYRQTLGQGPEFLTYFQNEAQLEKSRLLSDRFSAERPKGSFSTLEIQRTEQGDSAMYLCASSPWDRGQGSPLHFGNGTRLTVT.